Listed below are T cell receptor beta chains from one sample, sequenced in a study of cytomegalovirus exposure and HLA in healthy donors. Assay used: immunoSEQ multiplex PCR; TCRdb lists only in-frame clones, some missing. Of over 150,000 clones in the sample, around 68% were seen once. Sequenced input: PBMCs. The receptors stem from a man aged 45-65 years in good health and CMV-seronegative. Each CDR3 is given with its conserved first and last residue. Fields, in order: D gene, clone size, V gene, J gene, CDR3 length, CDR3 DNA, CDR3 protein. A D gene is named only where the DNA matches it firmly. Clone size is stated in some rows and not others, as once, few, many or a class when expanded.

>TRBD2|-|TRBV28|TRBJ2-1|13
TGTGCCAGCAGTATTAGCGGGGGAGGTGAGCAGTTCTTC
CASSISGGGEQFF
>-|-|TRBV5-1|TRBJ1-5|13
TGCGCCAGCAGCGGGGGCCCGAATCAGCCCCAGCATTTT
CASSGGPNQPQHF
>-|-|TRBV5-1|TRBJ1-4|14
TGCGCCAGCAGCTTGGGAGGGGGTAATGAAAAACTGTTTTTT
CASSLGGGNEKLFF
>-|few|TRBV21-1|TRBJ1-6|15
TGTGCCAGCAGCAGTCGACAGGGGTGGAATTCACCCCTCCACTTT
CASSSRQGWNSPLHF
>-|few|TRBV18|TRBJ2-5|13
TGTGCCAGCTCACGGGGCACACAAGAGACCCAGTACTTC
CASSRGTQETQYF
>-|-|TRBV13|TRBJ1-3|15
TGTGCCAGCGAGGGTCCCGAATACTCTGGAAACACCATATATTTT
CASEGPEYSGNTIYF
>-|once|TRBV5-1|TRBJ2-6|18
TGCGCCAGCACCCCCTATGCGGGGCAAGTCTCTGGGGCCAACGTCCTGACTTTC
CASTPYAGQVSGANVLTF
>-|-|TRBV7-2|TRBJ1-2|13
TGTGCCAGCAGCCCCGGACAGTACTATGGCTACACCTTC
CASSPGQYYGYTF
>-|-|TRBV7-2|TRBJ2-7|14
TGTGCCAGCAGCTTAGAATACAGCTCCTACGAGCAGTACTTC
CASSLEYSSYEQYF
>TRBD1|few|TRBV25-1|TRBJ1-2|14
TGTGCCAGCAGTGAACAGGGGGCGTACTATGGCTACACCTTC
CASSEQGAYYGYTF
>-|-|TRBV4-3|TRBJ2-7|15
TGCGCCAGCAGCCAAGAGGGAGGGGGTACCTACGAGCAGTACTTC
CASSQEGGGTYEQYF
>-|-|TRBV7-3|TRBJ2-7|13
TGTGCCAGCAGCTTATCGGGTGGTGTAGAGCAGTACTTC
CASSLSGGVEQYF
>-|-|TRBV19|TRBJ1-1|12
TGTGCCAGTAGTAAGAGACAGCTTGAAGCTTTCTTT
CASSKRQLEAFF
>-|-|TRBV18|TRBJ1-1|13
TGTGCCAGCTCACCAGGGGGGGACACTGAAGCTTTCTTT
CASSPGGDTEAFF
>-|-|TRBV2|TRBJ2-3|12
TGTGCCAGCAGTCGAGGAGCAGATACGCAGTATTTT
CASSRGADTQYF
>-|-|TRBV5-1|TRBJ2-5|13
TGCGCCAGCAGCCCGACAACCCAAGAGACCCAGTACTTC
CASSPTTQETQYF
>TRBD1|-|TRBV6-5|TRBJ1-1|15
TGTGCCAGCAACCCGAGGGGGACAGTTAACACTGAAGCTTTCTTT
CASNPRGTVNTEAFF
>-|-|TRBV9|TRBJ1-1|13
TGTGCCAGCAGCGTAGTGTCAGGGGCTGAAGCTTTCTTT
CASSVVSGAEAFF
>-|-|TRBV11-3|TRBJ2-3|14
TGTGCCAGCAGCAAGACAGGTTTAACAGATACGCAGTATTTT
CASSKTGLTDTQYF
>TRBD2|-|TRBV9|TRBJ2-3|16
TGTGCCAGCAGCGGATCGGGACTACAACGCACAGATACGCAGTATTTT
CASSGSGLQRTDTQYF
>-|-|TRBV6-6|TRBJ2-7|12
TGTGCCAGCAGCCGCCAGGGGTTCGAGCAGTACTTC
CASSRQGFEQYF
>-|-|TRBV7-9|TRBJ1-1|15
TGTGCCAGCAGCCCGCCGGGAGCAGGGCACACTGAAGCTTTCTTT
CASSPPGAGHTEAFF
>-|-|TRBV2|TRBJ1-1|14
TGTGCCAGCACCATGACAGGAGTCAACACTGAAGCTTTCTTT
CASTMTGVNTEAFF
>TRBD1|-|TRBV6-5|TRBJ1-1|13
TGTGCCAGCAGTAAACAGGGGAATACTGAAGCTTTCTTT
CASSKQGNTEAFF
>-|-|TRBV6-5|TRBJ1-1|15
TGTGCCAGCAGTAAGGGGGGGGTAGATCGGACTGAAGCTTTCTTT
CASSKGGVDRTEAFF
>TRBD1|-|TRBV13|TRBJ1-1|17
TGTGCCAGCAGCGTAGGGACAGGGCGCATTCTGAACACTGAAGCTTTCTTT
CASSVGTGRILNTEAFF
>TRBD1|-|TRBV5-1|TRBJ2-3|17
TGCGCCAGCAGCTTGGCGCCGGGGACAGGGGGCACAGATACGCAGTATTTT
CASSLAPGTGGTDTQYF
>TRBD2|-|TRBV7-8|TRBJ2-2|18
TGTGCCAGCAGCTTTTTCAGGGCTGGGGGGGGAAACACCGGGGAGCTGTTTTTT
CASSFFRAGGGNTGELFF
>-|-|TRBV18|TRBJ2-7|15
TGTGCCAGCTCACCAAGAAAGACAGGATTGTACGAGCAGTACTTC
CASSPRKTGLYEQYF
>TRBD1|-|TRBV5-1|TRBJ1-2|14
TGCGCCAGCAGCCCTTCGGGACAGAGCTATGGCTACACCTTC
CASSPSGQSYGYTF
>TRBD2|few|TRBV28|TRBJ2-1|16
TGTGCCAGCAGTTCCCGACTAGCGGGGATCTACAATGAGCAGTTCTTC
CASSSRLAGIYNEQFF
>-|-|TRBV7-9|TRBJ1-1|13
TGTTCCAGCAGCCAGGACAGCTCTAAGGAAGCTTTCTTT
CSSSQDSSKEAFF
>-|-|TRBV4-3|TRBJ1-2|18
TGCGCCAGCAGCCAAGAGGGGGGGGAAACCAACCCCTTTGATGGCTACACCTTC
CASSQEGGETNPFDGYTF
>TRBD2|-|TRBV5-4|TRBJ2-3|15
TGTGCCAGCAGCTTGGAGAGCGGGGGAACAGATACGCAGTATTTT
CASSLESGGTDTQYF
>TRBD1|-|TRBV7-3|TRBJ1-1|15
TGTGCCAGCAGCCCGCGGAACACCGACAGGGGGCAAGCTTTCTTT
CASSPRNTDRGQAFF
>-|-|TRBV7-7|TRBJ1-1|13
TGTGCCAGCAGCCCTAACTTAAACACTGAAGCTTTCTTT
CASSPNLNTEAFF
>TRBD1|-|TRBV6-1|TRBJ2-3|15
TGTGCCAGTGAGGGGGGCAGGGGGCATTTAGATACGCAGTATTTT
CASEGGRGHLDTQYF
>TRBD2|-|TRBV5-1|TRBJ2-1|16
TGCGCCAGCAGCCCTAGCGGGGGCCGCTCCTACAATGAGCAGTTCTTC
CASSPSGGRSYNEQFF
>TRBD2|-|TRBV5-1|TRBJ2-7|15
TGCGCCAGCAGCTTGAGCGGGGGCCAGTCCTACGAGCAGTACTTC
CASSLSGGQSYEQYF
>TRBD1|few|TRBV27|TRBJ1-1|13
TGTGCCAGCAGTAAGGACAGGGGCACTGAAGCTTTCTTT
CASSKDRGTEAFF
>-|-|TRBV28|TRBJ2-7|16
TGTGCCAGCAGTCCTAATACATGGCAGGGAATCCACGAGCAGTACTTC
CASSPNTWQGIHEQYF
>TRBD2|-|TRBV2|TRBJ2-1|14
TGTGCCAGCAACGGGGGGGCCTCCTACAATGAGCAGTTCTTC
CASNGGASYNEQFF
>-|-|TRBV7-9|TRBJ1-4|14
TGTGCCAGCAGCCCGGGGAGGGGCGGAGAAAAACTGTTTTTT
CASSPGRGGEKLFF
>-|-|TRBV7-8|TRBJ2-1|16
TGTGCCAGCAGCTTATACGTCAGGGCAAATTACAATGAGCAGTTCTTC
CASSLYVRANYNEQFF
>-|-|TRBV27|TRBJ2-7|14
TGTGCCAGCAGCTCCGGGACACTACCCCACGAGCAGTACTTC
CASSSGTLPHEQYF